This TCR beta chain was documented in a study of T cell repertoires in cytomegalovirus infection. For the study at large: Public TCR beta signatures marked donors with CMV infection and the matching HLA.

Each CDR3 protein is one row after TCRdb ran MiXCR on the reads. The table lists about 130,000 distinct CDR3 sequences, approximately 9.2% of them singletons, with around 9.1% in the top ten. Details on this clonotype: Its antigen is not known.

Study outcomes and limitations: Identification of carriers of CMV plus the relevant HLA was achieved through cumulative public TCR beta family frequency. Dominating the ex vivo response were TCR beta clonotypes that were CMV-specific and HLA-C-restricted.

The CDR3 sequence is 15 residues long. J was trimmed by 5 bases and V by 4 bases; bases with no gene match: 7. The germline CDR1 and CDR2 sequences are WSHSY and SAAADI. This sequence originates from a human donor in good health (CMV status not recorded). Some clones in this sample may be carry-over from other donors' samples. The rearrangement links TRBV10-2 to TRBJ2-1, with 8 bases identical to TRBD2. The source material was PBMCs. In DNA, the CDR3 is TGCGCCAGCAGTGGTTTAATGCGGGGGGACAATGAGCAGTTCTTC. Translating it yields CASSGLMRGDNEQFF.